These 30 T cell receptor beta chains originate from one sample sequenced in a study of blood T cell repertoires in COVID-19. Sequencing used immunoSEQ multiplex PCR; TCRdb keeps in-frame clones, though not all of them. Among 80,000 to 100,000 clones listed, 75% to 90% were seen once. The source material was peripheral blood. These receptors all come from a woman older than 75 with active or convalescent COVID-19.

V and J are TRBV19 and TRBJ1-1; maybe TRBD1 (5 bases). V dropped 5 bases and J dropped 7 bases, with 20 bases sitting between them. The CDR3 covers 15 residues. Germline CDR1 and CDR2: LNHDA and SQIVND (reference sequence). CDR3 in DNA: TGTGCCAGTAGTTACCTCTCGGGGGGAAGGAGTGAAGCTTTCTTT. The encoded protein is CASSYLSGGRSEAFF.

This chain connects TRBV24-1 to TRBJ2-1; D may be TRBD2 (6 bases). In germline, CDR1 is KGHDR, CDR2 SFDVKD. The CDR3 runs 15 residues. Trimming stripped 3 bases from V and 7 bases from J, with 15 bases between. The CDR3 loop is CATSDEGRGTNEQFF. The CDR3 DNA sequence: TGTGCCACCAGTGATGAGGGCCGAGGGACTAATGAGCAGTTCTTC.

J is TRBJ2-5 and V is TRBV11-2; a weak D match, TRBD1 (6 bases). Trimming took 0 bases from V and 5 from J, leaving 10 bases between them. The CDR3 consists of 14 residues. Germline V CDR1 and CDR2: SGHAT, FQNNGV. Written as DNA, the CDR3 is TGTGCCAGCAGCTTAGAGGGGGCTGGGGAGACCCAGTACTTC. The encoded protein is CASSLEGAGETQYF.

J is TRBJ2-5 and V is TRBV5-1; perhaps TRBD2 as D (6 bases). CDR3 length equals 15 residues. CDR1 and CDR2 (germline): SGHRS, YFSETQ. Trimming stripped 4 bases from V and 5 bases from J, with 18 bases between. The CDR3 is CASSPVGGNSETQYF. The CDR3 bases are TGCGCCAGCAGCCCGGTGGGAGGCAACTCGGAGACCCAGTACTTC. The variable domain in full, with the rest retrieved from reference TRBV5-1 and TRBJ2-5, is KAGVTQTPRYLIKTRGQQVTLSCSPISGHRSVSWYQQTPGQGLQFLFEYFSETQRNKGNFPGRFSGRQFSNSRSEMNVSTLELGDSALYLCASSPVGGNSETQYFGPGTRLLVL.

This CDR3 is CASSELGQTYGYTF. CDR3 nucleotide sequence: TGTGCCAGCAGTGAACTGGGACAAACATATGGCTACACCTTC. The chain combines TRBV2 with TRBJ1-2; TRBD1 is a possible D gene (6 bases). Per germline, CDR1 SNHLY and CDR2 FYNNEI. Trimming removed 2 bases at V and 5 bases at J, with 12 bases between. This CDR3 is built from 14 residues.

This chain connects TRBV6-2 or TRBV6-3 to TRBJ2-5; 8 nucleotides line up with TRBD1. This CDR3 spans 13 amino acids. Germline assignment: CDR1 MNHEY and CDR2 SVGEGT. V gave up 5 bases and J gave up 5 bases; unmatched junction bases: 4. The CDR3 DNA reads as TGTGCCAGCAGTGGACAGGGTTGGGAGACCCAGTACTTC. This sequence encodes CASSGQGWETQYF.

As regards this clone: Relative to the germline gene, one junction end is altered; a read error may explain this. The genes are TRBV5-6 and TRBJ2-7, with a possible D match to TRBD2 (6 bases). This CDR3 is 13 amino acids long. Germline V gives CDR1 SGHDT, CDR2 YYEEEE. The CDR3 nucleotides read TGTGCCAGCAACTTGCGGGGTACCTACGAGCAGTACTTC. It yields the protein CASNLRGTYEQYF.

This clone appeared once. CDR3 DNA sequence: TGTGCCACCTCCTCCGGAGGGGCCCATGAGACCCAGTACTTC. Amino acids: CATSSGGAHETQYF. The V gene is TRBV24-1, the J gene TRBJ2-5; D might be TRBD2 (6 bases). CDR3 length: 14 residues. Per the germline V gene, CDR1 is KGHDR and CDR2 is SFDVKD. The V and J ends lost 9 bases and 5 bases respectively, with 18 bases between them.

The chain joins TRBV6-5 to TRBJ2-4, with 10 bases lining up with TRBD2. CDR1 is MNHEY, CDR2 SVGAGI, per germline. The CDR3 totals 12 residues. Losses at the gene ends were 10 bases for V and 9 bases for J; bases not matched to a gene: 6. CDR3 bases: TGTGCCATCGGGACTAGCGCGACCATTCAGTACTTC. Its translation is CAIGTSATIQYF.

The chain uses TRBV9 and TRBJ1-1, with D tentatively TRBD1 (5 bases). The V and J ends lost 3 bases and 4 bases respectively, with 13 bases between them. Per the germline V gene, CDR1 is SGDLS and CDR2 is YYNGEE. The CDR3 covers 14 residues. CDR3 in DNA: TGTGCCAGCAGCGCGCTCTCAGGGTCCACTGAAGCTTTCTTT. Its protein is CASSALSGSTEAFF.

CDR3 in DNA: TGTGCCAGTAGTATCGCCAGTAATAGCAATCAGCCCCAGCATTTT. This sequence encodes CASSIASNSNQPQHF. The chain couples TRBV19 to TRBJ1-5; no definite D call. This CDR3 has 15 amino acids. The V end was cut by 3 bases, the J end by 0 bases, with 9 bases between. Germline assignment: CDR1 LNHDA and CDR2 SQIVND (reference sequence).

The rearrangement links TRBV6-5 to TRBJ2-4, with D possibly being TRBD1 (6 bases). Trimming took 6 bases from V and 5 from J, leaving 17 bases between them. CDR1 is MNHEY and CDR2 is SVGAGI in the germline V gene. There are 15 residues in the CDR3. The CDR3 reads CASRRGVGGENIQYF. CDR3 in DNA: TGTGCCAGCAGACGAGGGGTTGGGGGCGAAAACATTCAGTACTTC.

CDR3 in amino acids: CASSSQGSNQPQHF. The DNA for the CDR3 is TGTGCCAGCAGCTCTCAGGGGAGCAATCAGCCCCAGCATTTT. The rearrangement joins TRBV7-2 to TRBJ1-5, with D perhaps matching TRBD1 (6 bases). This CDR3 has 14 amino acids. CDR1 is SGHTA, CDR2 FQGNSA, per germline. Trimming took off 4 bases at V and 1 base at J, with 8 bases between the two ends.

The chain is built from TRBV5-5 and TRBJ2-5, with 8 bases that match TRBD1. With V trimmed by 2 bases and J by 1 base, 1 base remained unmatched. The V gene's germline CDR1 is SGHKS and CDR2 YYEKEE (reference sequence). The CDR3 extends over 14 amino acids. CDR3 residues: CASSFTGGQETQYF. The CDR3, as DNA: TGTGCCAGCAGCTTTACAGGGGGCCAAGAGACCCAGTACTTC.

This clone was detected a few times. The chain's CDR3 is CASTRGQGGSPLHF. The DNA for the CDR3 is TGTGCCAGTACCCGGGGACAGGGAGGCTCACCCCTCCACTTT. V gene TRBV19 combines with J gene TRBJ1-6; 9 bases map to TRBD1. The CDR3 contains 14 residues. V gave up 7 bases and J gave up 10 bases; unmatched junction bases: 8. The germline V gene has CDR1 LNHDA and CDR2 SQIVND (reference sequence).

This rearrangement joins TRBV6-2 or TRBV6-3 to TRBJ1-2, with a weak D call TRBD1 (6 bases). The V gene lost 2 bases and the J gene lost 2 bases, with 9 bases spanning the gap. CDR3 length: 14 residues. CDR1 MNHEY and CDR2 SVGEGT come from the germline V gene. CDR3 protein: CASSYRQANYGYTF. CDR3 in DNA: TGTGCCAGCAGTTACAGACAGGCGAACTATGGCTACACCTTC.

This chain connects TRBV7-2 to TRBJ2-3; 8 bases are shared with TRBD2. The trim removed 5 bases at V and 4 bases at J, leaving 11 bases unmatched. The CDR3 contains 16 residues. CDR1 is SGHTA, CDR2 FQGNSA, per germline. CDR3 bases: TGTGCCAGCAGCCTAACTAGCGGCACGAAGTCAGATACGCAGTATTTT. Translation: CASSLTSGTKSDTQYF.

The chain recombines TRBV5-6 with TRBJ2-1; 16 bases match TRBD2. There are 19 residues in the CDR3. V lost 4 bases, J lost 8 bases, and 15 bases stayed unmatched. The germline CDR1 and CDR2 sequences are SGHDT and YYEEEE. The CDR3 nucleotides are TGTGCCAGCAGCGCCTTAATCCCCGGGACTAGCGGGAGGGCCTATGAGCAGTTCTTC. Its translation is CASSALIPGTSGRAYEQFF.

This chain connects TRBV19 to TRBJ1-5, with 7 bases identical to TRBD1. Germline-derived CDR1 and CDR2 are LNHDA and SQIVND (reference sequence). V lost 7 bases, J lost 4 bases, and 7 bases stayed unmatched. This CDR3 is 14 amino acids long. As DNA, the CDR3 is TGTGCCAGTACCAGGGACAGCCCGAATCAGCCCCAGCATTTT. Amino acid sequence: CASTRDSPNQPQHF.

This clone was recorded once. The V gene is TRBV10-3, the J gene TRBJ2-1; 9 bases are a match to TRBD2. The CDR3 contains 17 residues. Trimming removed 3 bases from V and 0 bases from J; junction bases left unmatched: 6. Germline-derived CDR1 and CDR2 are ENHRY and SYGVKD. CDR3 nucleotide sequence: TGTGCCATCAGTGACCTATTGACTAGCGGCTCCTACAATGAGCAGTTCTTC. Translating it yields CAISDLLTSGSYNEQFF.

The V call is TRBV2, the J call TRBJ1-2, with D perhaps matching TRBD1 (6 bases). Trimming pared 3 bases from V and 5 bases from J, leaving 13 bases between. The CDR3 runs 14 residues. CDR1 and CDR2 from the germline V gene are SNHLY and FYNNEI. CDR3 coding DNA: TGTGCCAGCAGTGACGCCGGGCAGGGGTATGGCTACACCTTC. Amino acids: CASSDAGQGYGYTF.

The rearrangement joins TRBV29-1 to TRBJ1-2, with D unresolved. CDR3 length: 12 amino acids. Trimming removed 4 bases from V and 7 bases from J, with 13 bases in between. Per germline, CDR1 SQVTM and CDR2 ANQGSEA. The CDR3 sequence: CSVGRQVGGYTF. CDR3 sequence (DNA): TGCAGCGTTGGTCGGCAGGTGGGTGGCTACACCTTC.

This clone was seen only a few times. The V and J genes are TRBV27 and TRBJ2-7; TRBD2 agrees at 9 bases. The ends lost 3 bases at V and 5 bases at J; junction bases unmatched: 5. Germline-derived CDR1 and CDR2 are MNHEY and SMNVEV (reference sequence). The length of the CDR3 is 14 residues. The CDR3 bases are TGTGCCAGCAGTTTCGCGGGACTAGCTCACGAGCAGTACTTC. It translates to CASSFAGLAHEQYF.

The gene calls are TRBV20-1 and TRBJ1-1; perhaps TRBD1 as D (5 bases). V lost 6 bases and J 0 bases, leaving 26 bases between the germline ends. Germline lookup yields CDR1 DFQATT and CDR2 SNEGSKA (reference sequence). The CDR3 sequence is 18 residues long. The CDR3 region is CSASGAPGRVGMNTEAFF. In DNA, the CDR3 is TGCAGTGCCAGTGGGGCCCCGGGCAGGGTGGGGATGAACACTGAAGCTTTCTTT.

The CDR3 reads CAWSVLSRAAGELFF. The CDR3, as DNA: TGTGCCTGGAGTGTACTGAGCAGGGCGGCCGGGGAGCTGTTTTTT. The chain uses TRBV30 and TRBJ2-2, with D perhaps matching TRBD1 (5 bases). The CDR3 is 15 residues long. The ends were cut back, 0 bases at V and 6 bases at J, with 14 bases in the middle. The V gene's germline CDR1 is GTSNPN and CDR2 SVGIG (reference sequence). Together with reference TRBV30 and TRBJ2-2, the CDR3 gives the full variable domain: SQTIHQWPATLVQPVGSPLSLECTVEGTSNPNLYWYRQAAGRGLQLLFYSVGIGQISSEVPQNLSASRPQDRQFILSSKKLLLSDSGFYLCAWSVLSRAAGELFFGEGSRLTVL.

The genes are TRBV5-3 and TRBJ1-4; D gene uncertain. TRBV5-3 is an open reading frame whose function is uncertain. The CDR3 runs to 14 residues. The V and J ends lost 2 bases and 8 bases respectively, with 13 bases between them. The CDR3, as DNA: TGTGCCAGAAGCTTCGGGAAAGTTCGGGAAAAACTGTTTTTT. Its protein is CARSFGKVREKLFF.

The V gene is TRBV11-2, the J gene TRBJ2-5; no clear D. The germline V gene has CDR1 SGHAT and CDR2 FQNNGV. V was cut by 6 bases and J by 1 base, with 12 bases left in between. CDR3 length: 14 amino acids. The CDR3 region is CASRETDTQETQYF. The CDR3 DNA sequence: TGTGCCAGCAGGGAAACTGACACCCAAGAGACCCAGTACTTC.

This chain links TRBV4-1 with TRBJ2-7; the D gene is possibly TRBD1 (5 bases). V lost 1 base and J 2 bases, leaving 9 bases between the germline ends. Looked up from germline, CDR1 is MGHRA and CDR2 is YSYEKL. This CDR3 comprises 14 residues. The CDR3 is CASSQVADTYEQYF. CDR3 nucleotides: TGCGCCAGCAGCCAAGTTGCGGACACCTACGAGCAGTACTTC.

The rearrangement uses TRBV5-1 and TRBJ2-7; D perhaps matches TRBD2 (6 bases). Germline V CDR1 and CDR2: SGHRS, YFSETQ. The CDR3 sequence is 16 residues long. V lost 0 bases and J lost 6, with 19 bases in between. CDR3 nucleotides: TGCGCCAGCAGCTTGGCGGACCGGGACTCCCCCGCCGAGCAGTACTTC. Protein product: CASSLADRDSPAEQYF.

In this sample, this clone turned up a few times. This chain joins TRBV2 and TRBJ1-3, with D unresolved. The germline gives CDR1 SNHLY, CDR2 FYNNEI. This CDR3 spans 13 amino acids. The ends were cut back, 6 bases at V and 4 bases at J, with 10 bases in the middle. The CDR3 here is CASREILGNTIYF. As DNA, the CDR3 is TGTGCCAGCAGGGAGATTTTGGGAAACACCATATATTTT.